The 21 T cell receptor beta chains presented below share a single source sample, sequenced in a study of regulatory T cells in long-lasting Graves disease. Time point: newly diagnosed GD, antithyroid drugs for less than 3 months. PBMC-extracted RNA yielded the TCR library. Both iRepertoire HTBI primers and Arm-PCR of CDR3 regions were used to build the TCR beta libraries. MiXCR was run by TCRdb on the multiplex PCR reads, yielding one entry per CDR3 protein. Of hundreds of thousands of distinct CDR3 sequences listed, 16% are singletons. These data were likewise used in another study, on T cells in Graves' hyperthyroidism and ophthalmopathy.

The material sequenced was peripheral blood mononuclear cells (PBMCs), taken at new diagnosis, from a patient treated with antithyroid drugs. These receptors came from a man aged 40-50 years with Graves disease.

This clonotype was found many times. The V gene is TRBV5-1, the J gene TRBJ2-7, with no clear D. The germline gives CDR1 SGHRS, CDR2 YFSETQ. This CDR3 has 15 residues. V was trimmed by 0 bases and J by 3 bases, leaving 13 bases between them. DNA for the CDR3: TGCGCCAGCAGCTTGGTTGGCCAATCCAACTACGAGCAGTACTTC. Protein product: CASSLVGQSNYEQYF. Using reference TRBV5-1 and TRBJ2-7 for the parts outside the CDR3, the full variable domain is KAGVTQTPRYLIKTRGQQVTLSCSPISGHRSVSWYQQTPGQGLQFLFEYFSETQRNKGNFPGRFSGRQFSNSRSEMNVSTLELGDSALYLCASSLVGQSNYEQYFGPGTRLTVT.

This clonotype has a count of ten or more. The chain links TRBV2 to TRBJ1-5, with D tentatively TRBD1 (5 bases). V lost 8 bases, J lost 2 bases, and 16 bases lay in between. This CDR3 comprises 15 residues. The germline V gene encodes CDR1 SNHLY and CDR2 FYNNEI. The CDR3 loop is CASSPGDHGNQPQHF. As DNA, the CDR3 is TGTGCCAGCTCGCCGGGGGATCACGGCAATCAGCCCCAGCATTTT.

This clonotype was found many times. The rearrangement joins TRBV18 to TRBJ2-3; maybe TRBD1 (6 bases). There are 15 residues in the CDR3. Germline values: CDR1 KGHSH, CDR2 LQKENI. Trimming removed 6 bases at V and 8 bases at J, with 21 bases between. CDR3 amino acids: CASSTGIKAQSTQYF. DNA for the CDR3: TGTGCCAGCTCCACAGGGATTAAAGCACAGTCTACGCAGTATTTT.

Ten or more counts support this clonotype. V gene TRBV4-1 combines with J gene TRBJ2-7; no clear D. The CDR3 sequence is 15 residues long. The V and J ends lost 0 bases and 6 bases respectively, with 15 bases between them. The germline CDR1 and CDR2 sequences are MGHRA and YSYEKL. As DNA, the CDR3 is TGCGCCAGCAGCCAAGAGAAGGATGGGATGGGCGAGCAGTACTTC. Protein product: CASSQEKDGMGEQYF.

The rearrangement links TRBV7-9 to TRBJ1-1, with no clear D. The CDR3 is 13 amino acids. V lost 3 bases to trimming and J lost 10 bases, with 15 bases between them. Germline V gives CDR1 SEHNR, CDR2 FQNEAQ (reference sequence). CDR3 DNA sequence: TGTGCCAGCAGCTTCACCAGGCTAGAGGGAGCTTTCTTT. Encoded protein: CASSFTRLEGAFF.

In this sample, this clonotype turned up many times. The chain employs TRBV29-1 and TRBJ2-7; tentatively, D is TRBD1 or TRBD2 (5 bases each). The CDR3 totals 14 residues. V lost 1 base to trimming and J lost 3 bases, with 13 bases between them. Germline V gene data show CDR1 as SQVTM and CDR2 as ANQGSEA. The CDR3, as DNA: TGCAGCGTTGAAGGGCAGGGAGCACACTACGAGCAGTACTTC. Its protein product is CSVEGQGAHYEQYF.

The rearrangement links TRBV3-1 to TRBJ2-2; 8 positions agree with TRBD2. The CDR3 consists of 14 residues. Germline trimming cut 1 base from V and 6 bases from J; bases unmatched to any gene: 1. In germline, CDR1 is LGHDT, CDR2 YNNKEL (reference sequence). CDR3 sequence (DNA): TGTGCCAGCAGCCAAGTGCGGGGGGCCGGGGAGCTGTTTTTT. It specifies CASSQVRGAGELFF.

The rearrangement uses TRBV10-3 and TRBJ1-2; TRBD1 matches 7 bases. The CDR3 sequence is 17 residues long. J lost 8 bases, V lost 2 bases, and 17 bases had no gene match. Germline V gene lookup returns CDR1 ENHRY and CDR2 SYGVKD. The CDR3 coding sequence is TGTGCCATCAGTGAGGGTCTTAGAGGGGGCGCCGGTAAGGGCTACACCTTC. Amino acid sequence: CAISEGLRGGAGKGYTF.

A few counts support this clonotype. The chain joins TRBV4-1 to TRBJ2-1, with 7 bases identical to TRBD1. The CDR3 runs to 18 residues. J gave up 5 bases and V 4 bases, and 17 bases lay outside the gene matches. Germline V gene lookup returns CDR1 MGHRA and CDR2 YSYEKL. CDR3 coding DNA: TGCGCCAGCAGCCCCACCCAGGACAGGCTAAAGGGGAACAATGAGCAGTTCTTC. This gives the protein CASSPTQDRLKGNNEQFF.

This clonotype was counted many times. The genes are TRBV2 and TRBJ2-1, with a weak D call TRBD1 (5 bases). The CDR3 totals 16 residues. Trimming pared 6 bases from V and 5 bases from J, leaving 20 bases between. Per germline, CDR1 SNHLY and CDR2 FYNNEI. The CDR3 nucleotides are TGTGCCAGCAGGCCAGACAGCGTGAGAGTGCACAATGAGCAGTTCTTC. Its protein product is CASRPDSVRVHNEQFF.

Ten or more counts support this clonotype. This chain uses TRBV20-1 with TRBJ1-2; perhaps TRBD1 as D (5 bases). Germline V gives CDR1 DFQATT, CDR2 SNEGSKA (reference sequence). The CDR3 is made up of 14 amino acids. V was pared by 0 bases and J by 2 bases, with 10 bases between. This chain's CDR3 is CSAREAGYNYGYTF. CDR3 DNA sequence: TGCAGTGCTAGAGAGGCAGGGTACAACTATGGCTACACCTTC.

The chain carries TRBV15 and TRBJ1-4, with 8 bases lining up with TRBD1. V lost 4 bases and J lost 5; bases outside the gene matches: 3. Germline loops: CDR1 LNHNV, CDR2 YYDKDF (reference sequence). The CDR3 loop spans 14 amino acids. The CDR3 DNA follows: TGTGCCACCAGCACCGGACAGGGAAATGAAAAACTGTTTTTT. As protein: CATSTGQGNEKLFF.

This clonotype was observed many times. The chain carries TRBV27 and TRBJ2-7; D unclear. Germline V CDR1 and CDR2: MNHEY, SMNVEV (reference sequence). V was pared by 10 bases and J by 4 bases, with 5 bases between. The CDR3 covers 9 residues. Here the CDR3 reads CAIIYEQYF. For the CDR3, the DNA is TGTGCCATCATATACGAGCAGTACTTC.

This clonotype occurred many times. The CDR3 coding sequence is TGTGCCAGCAGTCGAACGCTTAATGAAAAACTGTTTTTT. Translating gives CASSRTLNEKLFF. The chain couples TRBV28 to TRBJ1-4; D gene uncertain. The V end was cut by 5 bases, the J end by 4 bases, with 8 bases between. This CDR3 has 13 amino acids. Germline lookup yields CDR1 MDHEN and CDR2 SYDVKM.

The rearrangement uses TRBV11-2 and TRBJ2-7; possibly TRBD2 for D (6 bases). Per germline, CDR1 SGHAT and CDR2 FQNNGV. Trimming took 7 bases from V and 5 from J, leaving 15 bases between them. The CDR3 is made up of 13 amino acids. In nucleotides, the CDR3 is TGTGCCAGCAAGCCCGGGGGAGAGAACGAGCAGTACTTC. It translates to CASKPGGENEQYF.

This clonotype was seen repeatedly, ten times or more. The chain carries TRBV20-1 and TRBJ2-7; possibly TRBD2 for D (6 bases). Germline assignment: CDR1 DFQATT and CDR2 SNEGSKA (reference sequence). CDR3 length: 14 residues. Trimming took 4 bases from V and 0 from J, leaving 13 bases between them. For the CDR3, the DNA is TGCAGTGCTACCCCGGCGGGGCTCTCCTACGAGCAGTACTTC. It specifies CSATPAGLSYEQYF.

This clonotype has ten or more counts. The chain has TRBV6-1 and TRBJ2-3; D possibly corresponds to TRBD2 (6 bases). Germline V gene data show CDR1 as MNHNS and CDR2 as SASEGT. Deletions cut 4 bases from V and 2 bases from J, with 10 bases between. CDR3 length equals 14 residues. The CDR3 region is CASSGVADTDTQYF. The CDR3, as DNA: TGTGCCAGCAGTGGTGTAGCGGACACAGATACGCAGTATTTT.

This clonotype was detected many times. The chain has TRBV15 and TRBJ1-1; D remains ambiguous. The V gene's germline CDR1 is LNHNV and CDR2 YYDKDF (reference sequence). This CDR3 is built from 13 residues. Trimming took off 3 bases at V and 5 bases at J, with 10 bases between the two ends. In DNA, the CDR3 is TGTGCCACCAGCAGCGAGGCGGAAACTGAAGCTTTCTTT. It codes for CATSSEAETEAFF.

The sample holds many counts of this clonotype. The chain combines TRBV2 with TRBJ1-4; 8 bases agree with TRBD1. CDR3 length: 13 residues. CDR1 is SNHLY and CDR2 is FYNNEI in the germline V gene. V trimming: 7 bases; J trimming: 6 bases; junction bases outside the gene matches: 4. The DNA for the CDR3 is TGTGCCAGCAACAGGGGGGCGGATGAAAAACTGTTTTTT. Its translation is CASNRGADEKLFF.

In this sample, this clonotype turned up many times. CDR3 amino acids: CASSQGVAGAPSDTQYF. DNA of the CDR3: TGCGCCAGCAGCCAAGGAGTCGCCGGGGCGCCTTCAGATACGCAGTATTTT. The chain recombines TRBV4-1 with TRBJ2-3; possibly TRBD1 or TRBD2 for D (5 bases each). The CDR3 is 17 amino acids. Trimming pared 1 base from V and 4 bases from J, leaving 18 bases between. The germline V gene has CDR1 MGHRA and CDR2 YSYEKL.

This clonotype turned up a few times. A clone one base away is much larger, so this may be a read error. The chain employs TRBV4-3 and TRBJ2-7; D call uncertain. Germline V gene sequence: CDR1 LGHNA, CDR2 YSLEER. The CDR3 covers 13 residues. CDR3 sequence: CASSQDWAYKQYF. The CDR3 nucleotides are TGCGCCAGCAGCCAAGATTGGGCCTACAAGCAGTACTTC.